This TCR beta chain was captured by sequencing in a study of blood T cell repertoires in COVID-19. Study summary: Acute and convalescent COVID-19 samples came from the United States, Italy and Spain. PBMCs, B-cell-depleted T cells, or T cells were the source of the cDNA or gDNA that made up the material.

Trimming took off 0 bases at V and 4 bases at J, with 12 bases between the two ends. Germline V gives CDR1 MNHNS, CDR2 SASEGT. This CDR3 has 15 residues. Per the original data handling: Nucleated cell counts were estimated from reference gene primer amplification. Clones were read by immunoSEQ multiplex PCR, and TCRdb kept only the in-frame ones, dropping some. V and J calls and clone size are as listed in that table; D and trimming were resolved from the DNA. The sample lists over 100,000 clones; around 84% were seen once. V is TRBV6-1 and J is TRBJ2-5; possibly TRBD1 for D (5 bases). This clonotype was sampled from an elderly woman with active or convalescent COVID-19. The sample taken for sequencing was peripheral blood. CDR3: CASSEAGTGTETQYF. The CDR3 nucleotides read TGTGCCAGCAGTGAAGCCGGCACAGGCACAGAGACCCAGTACTTC.